The 27 T cell receptor beta chains below were found in one sample sequenced in a study of T cell responses to AZD1222 COVID-19 vaccine. Some clones are missing from TCRdb's copy, which holds only in-frame ones; the method was immunoSEQ multiplex PCR. The sample lists roughly 170,000 clones; 85% to 95% were seen once. Sequences were derived from peripheral blood, sampled on day 0 of AZD1222 vaccination. The receptors derive from an adult in good health.

This chain connects TRBV9 to TRBJ2-2; the D is unclear. Deletions cut 4 bases from V and 0 bases from J, with 16 bases between. This CDR3 contains 17 residues. CDR1 is SGDLS, CDR2 YYNGEE, per germline. The DNA for the CDR3 is TGTGCCAGCAGCCCCACGCCGATGCTTACGAACACCGGGGAGCTGTTTTTT. It yields the protein CASSPTPMLTNTGELFF.

This clone was picked up one time. V gene TRBV30 combines with J gene TRBJ1-4; 8 bases map to TRBD1. CDR1 and CDR2 from the germline V gene are GTSNPN and SVGIG (reference sequence). This CDR3 has 14 amino acids. Trimming at V came to 4 bases and at J to 3 bases, leaving 4 bases not matched to a gene. The DNA of the CDR3 is TGTGCCTGGACAGGGGGCTCGCCTAATGAAAAACTGTTTTTT. Amino acid sequence: CAWTGGSPNEKLFF.

In this sample, this clone turned up once. The chain recombines TRBV27 with TRBJ2-7, with 8 bases matching TRBD1. Losses at the gene ends were 5 bases for V and 0 bases for J; bases not matched to a gene: 6. Germline loops: CDR1 MNHEY, CDR2 SMNVEV (reference sequence). The CDR3 spans 15 residues. CDR3 sequence (DNA): TGTGCCAGCAGTACGTGGACAGGGAACTCCTACGAGCAGTACTTC. Protein product: CASSTWTGNSYEQYF.

The gene calls are TRBV7-8 and TRBJ1-5; no firm D call. The CDR3 is made up of 14 amino acids. Germline V gene lookup returns CDR1 SGHVS and CDR2 FQNEAQ. With 3 bases removed from V and 5 bases from J, the gap between germline ends came to 11 bases. In DNA, the CDR3 is TGTGCCAGCAGCTTGAGAATTCGAGATCAGCCCCAGCATTTT. Residues: CASSLRIRDQPQHF.

This rearrangement joins TRBV18 to TRBJ1-2; maybe TRBD1 (5 bases). This CDR3 contains 14 residues. The germline CDR1 and CDR2 sequences are KGHSH and LQKENI. V was pared by 4 bases and J by 2 bases, with 11 bases between. DNA for the CDR3: TGTGCCAGCTCACAAGGGGCAGGGAACTATGGCTACACCTTC. It codes for CASSQGAGNYGYTF.

V and J are TRBV5-4 and TRBJ1-1; D may be TRBD1 (6 bases). The V end lost 2 bases, the J end lost 1 base, and 12 bases lay between the germline ends. Germline lookup yields CDR1 SGHNT and CDR2 YYREEE (reference sequence). The CDR3 is made up of 15 amino acids. CDR3 nucleotides: TGTGCCAGCAGCTTAGCGAAGACAGGGAACACTGAAGCTTTCTTT. This sequence encodes CASSLAKTGNTEAFF. Supplemented by reference TRBV5-4 and TRBJ1-1, the full variable domain reads ETGVTQSPTHLIKTRGQQVTLRCSSQSGHNTVSWYQQALGQGPQFIFQYYREEENGRGNFPPRFSGLQFPNYSSELNVNALELDDSALYLCASSLAKTGNTEAFFGQGTRLTVV.

This clone occurred a few times. The chain combines TRBV6-5 with TRBJ1-2; D gene uncertain. V lost 7 bases, J lost 2 bases, and 11 bases lay in between. The germline CDR1 and CDR2 sequences are MNHEY and SVGAGI. The CDR3 length is 13 residues. The CDR3 DNA sequence: TGTGCCAGCACGCGGGCCGCGAACTATGGCTACACCTTC. Its protein is CASTRAANYGYTF.

This chain links TRBV6-4 with TRBJ2-1; 10 bases map to TRBD2. V shed 0 bases and J 9 bases; nucleotides not matched to a gene: 11. CDR1 is MRHNA and CDR2 is SNTAGT in the germline V gene. This CDR3 is built from 17 residues. For the CDR3, the DNA is TGTGCCAGCAGTGACTCCAGCGGGGGGGCGGCTTCGGGTGAGCAGTTCTTC. Residues: CASSDSSGGAASGEQFF.

The rearrangement uses TRBV30 and TRBJ2-3, with D perhaps given as TRBD1 or TRBD2 (5 bases each). V gave up 3 bases and J gave up 5 bases, with 9 bases separating them. Germline assignment: CDR1 GTSNPN and CDR2 SVGIG (reference sequence). The CDR3 spans 12 residues. The CDR3 here is CAWRGPGDTQYF. CDR3 DNA: TGTGCCTGGAGGGGACCGGGAGATACGCAGTATTTT.

The chain joins TRBV6-1 to TRBJ1-5; D unresolved. The CDR3 length is 15 residues. Trimming removed 2 bases at V and 6 bases at J, with 14 bases between. Germline CDR1 MNHNS, CDR2 SASEGT. The CDR3 reads CASSESGSWAQPQHF. Written as DNA, the CDR3 is TGTGCCAGCAGTGAATCCGGCAGTTGGGCTCAGCCCCAGCATTTT.

The J gene is TRBJ1-2, the V gene TRBV5-6; the match to TRBD1 covers 9 bases. V lost 3 bases and J lost 5; bases outside the gene matches: 8. CDR1 is SGHDT, CDR2 YYEEEE, per germline. This CDR3 region has 15 residues. The CDR3 spells CASSSDRGGPYGYTF. The DNA for the CDR3 is TGTGCCAGCAGCTCGGACAGGGGAGGTCCATATGGCTACACCTTC.

The CDR3: CAGTGEAYTGELFF. CDR3 in DNA: TGTGCCGGAACCGGGGAGGCGTACACCGGGGAGCTGTTTTTT. This chain links TRBV6-5 with TRBJ2-2; D perhaps matches TRBD2 (6 bases). V lost 11 bases and J 3 bases, leaving 16 bases between the germline ends. Germline CDR1 and CDR2: MNHEY and SVGAGI. This CDR3 region has 14 residues.

The rearrangement joins TRBV19 to TRBJ1-4, with 9 bases lining up with TRBD1. Germline values: CDR1 LNHDA, CDR2 SQIVND (reference sequence). V gave up 9 bases and J gave up 8 bases; unmatched junction bases: 10. The CDR3 loop spans 14 amino acids. CDR3 amino acids: CASQDRQGVEKLFF. The CDR3 region has the DNA TGTGCCAGCCAAGATCGACAGGGGGTGGAAAAACTGTTTTTT.

This clone turned up a few times. The V and J genes are TRBV5-4 and TRBJ1-1; the D gene is possibly TRBD1 (6 bases). CDR1 is SGHNT and CDR2 is YYREEE in the germline V gene (reference sequence). Trimming took 3 bases from V and 0 from J, leaving 12 bases between them. The length of the CDR3 is 15 residues. The CDR3 here is CASSSGAGLNTEAFF. CDR3 in DNA: TGTGCCAGCAGCTCGGGGGCAGGCCTGAACACTGAAGCTTTCTTT.

This rearrangement joins TRBV9 to TRBJ1-1; D might be TRBD1 (5 bases). The germline V gene encodes CDR1 SGDLS and CDR2 YYNGEE. V lost 4 bases to trimming and J lost 4 bases, with 17 bases between them. The CDR3 has 15 residues. The CDR3 spells CASSPRDSPGTEAFF. The CDR3 DNA is TGTGCCAGCAGCCCCCGAGACAGCCCGGGCACTGAAGCTTTCTTT.

The chain couples TRBV19 to TRBJ1-2; no clear D. Trimming removed 2 bases at V and 3 bases at J, with 13 bases between. The V gene's germline CDR1 is LNHDA and CDR2 SQIVND (reference sequence). This CDR3 has 15 amino acids. CDR3 nucleotide sequence: TGTGCCAGTAGTATAAAGGTGGGCTTGGACTATGGCTACACCTTC. Translated: CASSIKVGLDYGYTF.

CDR3 region: CASSLGTSGWNTGELFF. The CDR3 DNA reads TGTGCCAGCAGCTTGGGGACTAGCGGGTGGAACACCGGGGAGCTGTTTTTT. This rearrangement joins TRBV5-4 to TRBJ2-2; 11 nucleotides line up with TRBD2. V was clipped by 0 bases and J by 1 base; unmatched bases: 2. Germline-derived CDR1 and CDR2 are SGHNT and YYREEE (reference sequence). CDR3 length: 17 amino acids.

The chain recombines TRBV5-6 with TRBJ2-7; 8 positions match TRBD1. J was trimmed by 2 bases and V by 3 bases; bases with no gene match: 13. The CDR3 totals 17 residues. Germline lookup yields CDR1 SGHDT and CDR2 YYEEEE. CDR3 sequence reads: CASSYFAGTGQPYEQYF. CDR3 bases: TGTGCCAGCAGCTATTTTGCCGGGACAGGACAACCCTACGAGCAGTACTTC.

The V gene is TRBV27, the J gene TRBJ2-7; TRBD2 matches at 15 bases. The CDR3 length is 19 residues. V trimming: 1 base; J trimming: 3 bases; junction bases outside the gene matches: 10. CDR1 and CDR2 from the germline V gene are MNHEY and SMNVEV (reference sequence). CDR3 in amino acids: CASSLYPGLAGGGLYEQYF. The CDR3 nucleotides read TGTGCCAGCAGTTTATACCCCGGACTAGCGGGGGGGGGACTCTACGAGCAGTACTTC.

This chain connects TRBV1 to TRBJ1-2. TRBV1 constitutes a pseudogene. The CDR3 is made up of 21 amino acids. The CDR3 DNA is TGCACCAGCAGCCAAGATTTCAAGGGGCGGGTGTGCCCTGAGGTTAACTATGGCTACACCTTC. Translated: CTSSQDFKGRVCPEVNYGYTF.

V usage is TRBV29-1 and J usage is TRBJ1-2, with 8 bases fitting TRBD1. Trimming at V came to 5 bases and at J to 9 bases, leaving 8 bases not matched to a gene. The CDR3 is 12 residues long. CDR1 and CDR2 from the germline V gene are SQVTM and ANQGSEA. The CDR3 spells CSVPGQVDSYTF. CDR3 DNA sequence: TGCAGCGTTCCGGGACAGGTAGATAGCTACACCTTC.

The rearrangement joins TRBV25-1 to TRBJ2-5; D call uncertain. Germline V gives CDR1 MGHDK, CDR2 SYGVNS. V lost 7 bases to trimming and J lost 4 bases, with 13 bases between them. This CDR3 has 13 amino acids. The CDR3 reads CASTHSLGETQYF. CDR3 coding DNA: TGTGCCAGCACCCACTCTTTAGGAGAGACCCAGTACTTC.

This rearrangement joins TRBV21-1 to TRBJ2-5; the table's D call, TRBD2, has no DNA check behind it. TRBV21-1 is a pseudogene. The CDR3 runs to 16 residues. As DNA, the CDR3 is TGTGCCAGCAGCACACTTAGGACTAGCGGGCAAGAGACCCAGTACTTC. It is translated as CASSTLRTSGQETQYF.

The chain links TRBV5-8 to TRBJ1-6, with D possibly TRBD1 on 5 matching bases. This CDR3 has 14 amino acids. Germline loops: CDR1 SGHTS, CDR2 YDEGEE. Trimming took 5 bases from V and 7 from J, leaving 13 bases between them. CDR3 bases: TGTGCCAGCAGGACAGTCAGATGGAATTCACCCCTCCACTTT. Amino acid sequence: CASRTVRWNSPLHF. Full variable domain (remainder filled in from reference TRBV5-8 and TRBJ1-6): EAGVTQSPTHLIKTRGQQATLRCSPISGHTSVYWYQQALGLGLQFLLWYDEGEERNRGNFPPRFSGRQFPNYSSELNVNALELEDSALYLCASRTVRWNSPLHFGNGTRLTVT.

This chain uses TRBV29-1 with TRBJ2-5; D may be TRBD2 (6 bases). The CDR3 is 13 amino acids. In germline, CDR1 is SQVTM, CDR2 ANQGSEA. The V gene lost 8 bases and the J gene lost 4 bases, with 17 bases spanning the gap. CDR3 region: CSHFAGLRETQYF. The CDR3 region has the DNA TGCAGCCATTTTGCGGGATTACGAGAGACCCAGTACTTC.

This clone appeared a single time. The chain couples TRBV19 to TRBJ1-5, with TRBD1 identical over 8 bases. Germline trimming cut 7 bases from V and 6 bases from J; bases unmatched to any gene: 8. The CDR3 length is 14 residues. Germline V gene sequence: CDR1 LNHDA, CDR2 SQIVND (reference sequence). Here the CDR3 DNA reads TGTGCCAGTATCTACTCAGGGGGCGGTCAGCCCCAGCATTTT. Its translation: CASIYSGGGQPQHF.

The CDR3 loop is CASSVGGLNSPLHF. The CDR3 bases are TGTGCCAGCTCAGTCGGAGGACTGAATTCACCCCTCCACTTT. The chain employs TRBV18 and TRBJ1-6; D not resolved. The CDR3 totals 14 residues. The V gene lost 5 bases and the J gene lost 7 bases, with 12 bases spanning the gap. Germline CDR1 is KGHSH and CDR2 is LQKENI.